This T cell receptor (beta chain) was identified in a study of blood T cell repertoires in COVID-19. CDR3 size: 16 residues. V lost 1 base, J lost 6 bases, and 10 bases stayed unmatched. Germline assignment: CDR1 SGHVS and CDR2 FQNEAQ. Repertoires were generated with immunoSEQ multiplex PCR, while TCRdb's copy carries only in-frame clones and drops some. The profile shows a few hundred thousand clones, more than 70% of them singletons. Sequences were obtained from peripheral blood. The chain couples TRBV7-8 to TRBJ2-5; 8 nucleotides match TRBD2. This TCR came from a woman younger than 35 with acute or convalescent COVID-19. The CDR3 nucleotides read TGTGCCAGCAGCTTAGTGCCTAGCGGGTTGTGGAAGACCCAGTACTTC. The encoded protein is CASSLVPSGLWKTQYF. The full variable domain, in which reference TRBV7-8 and TRBJ2-5 provide the parts outside the CDR3, is GAGVSQSPRYKVAKRGQDVALRCDPISGHVSLFWYQQALGQGPEFLTYFQNEAQLDKSGLPSDRFFAERPEGSVSTLKIQRTQQEDSAVYLCASSLVPSGLWKTQYFGPGTRLLVL.